By share, the clone carrying this T cell receptor beta chain ranks as medium-sized. Its matching antigen is unknown. This entry belongs to a study of cytomegalovirus exposure and HLA in healthy donors. Study information: Earlier results showed roughly 120 million unique TCR beta sequences derived from some 190 million T cells.

Findings of the study overall: Within an earlier analysis, most TCR beta V segments proved productive either about 90% or about 30% of the time.

In the PCR, 60 Vbeta and 13 Jbeta primers were used. Data came from immunoSEQ multiplex PCR; TCRdb stores just in-frame clones and leaves some out. Found here are around 110,000 clones, roughly 82% of them singletons; the top ten hold 1.5% to 2%. Material: PBMCs. The TCR originated in a man in his fifties in good health and CMV-seronegative.

CDR3 amino acids: CASKGTGGTGNTIYF. In DNA, the CDR3 is TGTGCCTCAAAAGGGACAGGGGGTACTGGAAACACCATATATTTT. V is TRBV4-2 and J is TRBJ1-3; TRBD1 agrees at 11 bases. J gave up 2 bases and V 11 bases, and 8 bases lay outside the gene matches. This CDR3 region has 15 residues. Germline V gene data show CDR1 as LGHNA and CDR2 as YNFKEQ.